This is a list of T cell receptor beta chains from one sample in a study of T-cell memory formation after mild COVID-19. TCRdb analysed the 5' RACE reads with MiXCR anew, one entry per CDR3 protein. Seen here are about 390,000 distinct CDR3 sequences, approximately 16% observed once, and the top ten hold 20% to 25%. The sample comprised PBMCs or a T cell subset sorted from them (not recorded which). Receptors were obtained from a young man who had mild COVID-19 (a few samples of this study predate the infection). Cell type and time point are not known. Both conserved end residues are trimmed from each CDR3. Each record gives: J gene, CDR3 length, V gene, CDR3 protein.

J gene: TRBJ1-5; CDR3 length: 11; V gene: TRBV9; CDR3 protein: ASSAFGNQPQH
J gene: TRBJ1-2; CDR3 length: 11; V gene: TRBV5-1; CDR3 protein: ASSLSTNYGYT
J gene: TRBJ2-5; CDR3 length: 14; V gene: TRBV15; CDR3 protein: ATSRDNSAGQQTQY
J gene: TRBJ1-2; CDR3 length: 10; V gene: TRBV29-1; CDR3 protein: SVAGEGYGYT
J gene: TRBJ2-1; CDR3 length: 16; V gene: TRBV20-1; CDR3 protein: SARDLFSPGGSYNEQF
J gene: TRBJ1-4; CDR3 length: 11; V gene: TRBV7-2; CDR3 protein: AGSTGPNEKLF
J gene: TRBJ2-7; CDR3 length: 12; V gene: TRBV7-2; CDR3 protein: ASSGRDTTYEQY
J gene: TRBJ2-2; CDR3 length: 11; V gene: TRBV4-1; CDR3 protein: ASSPQGPAALF
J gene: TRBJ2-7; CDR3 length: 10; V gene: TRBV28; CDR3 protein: AAGRGPYEQY
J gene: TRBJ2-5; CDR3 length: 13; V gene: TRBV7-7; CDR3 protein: ASSLGVATQETQY
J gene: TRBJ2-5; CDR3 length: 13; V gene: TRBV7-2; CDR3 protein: ASSLARPGGETQY
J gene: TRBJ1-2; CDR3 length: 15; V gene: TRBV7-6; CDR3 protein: ASSSWRGEHDNYGYT
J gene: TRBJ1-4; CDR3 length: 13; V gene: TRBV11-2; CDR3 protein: ASSLVFGVREKLF
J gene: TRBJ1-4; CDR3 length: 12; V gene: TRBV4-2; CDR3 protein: ASSQGEDSVELF
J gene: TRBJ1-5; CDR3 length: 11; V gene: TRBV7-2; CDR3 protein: ASSLSSNQPQH
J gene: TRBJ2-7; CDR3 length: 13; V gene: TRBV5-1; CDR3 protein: ASRGAGTGTYEQY
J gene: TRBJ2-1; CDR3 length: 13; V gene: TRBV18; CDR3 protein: ASSLNRESYNEQF
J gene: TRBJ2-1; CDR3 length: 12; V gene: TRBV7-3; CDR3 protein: ASSFDSSYNEQF
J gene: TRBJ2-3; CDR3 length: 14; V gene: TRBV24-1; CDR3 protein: ATSEAQGRDPDTQY
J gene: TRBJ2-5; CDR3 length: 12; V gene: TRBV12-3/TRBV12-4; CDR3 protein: ASSTLGPGKTQY
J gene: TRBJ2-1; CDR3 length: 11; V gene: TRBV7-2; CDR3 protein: ASSSLPSNEQF
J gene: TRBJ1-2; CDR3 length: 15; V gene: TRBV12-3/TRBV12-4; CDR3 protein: ASSPSVDRGQREGYT
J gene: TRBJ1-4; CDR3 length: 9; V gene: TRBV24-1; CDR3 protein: ATRVHPQLF
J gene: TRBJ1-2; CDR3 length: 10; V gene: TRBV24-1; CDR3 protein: ATSDQWEGYT
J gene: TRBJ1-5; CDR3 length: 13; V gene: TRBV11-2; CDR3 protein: ASSLTGGSHQPQH
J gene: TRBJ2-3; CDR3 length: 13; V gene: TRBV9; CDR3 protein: ASSVEGREADTQY
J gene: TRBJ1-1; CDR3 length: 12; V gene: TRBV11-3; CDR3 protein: ASSLDHGNTEAF
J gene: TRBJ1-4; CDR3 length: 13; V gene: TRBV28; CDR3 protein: ASSLGTGGTEKLF
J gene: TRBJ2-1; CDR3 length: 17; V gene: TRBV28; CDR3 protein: ASSSLRTGGYDSYNEQF
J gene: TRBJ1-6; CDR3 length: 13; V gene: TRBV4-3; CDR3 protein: ASSLNPWGNSPLH
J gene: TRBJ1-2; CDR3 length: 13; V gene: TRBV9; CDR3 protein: ASSVEGGGSYGYT
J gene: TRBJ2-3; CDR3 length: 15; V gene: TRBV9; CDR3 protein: ASSGLDRGDSTDTQY
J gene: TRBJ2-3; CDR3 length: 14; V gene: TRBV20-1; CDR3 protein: SARDLVRESTDTQY
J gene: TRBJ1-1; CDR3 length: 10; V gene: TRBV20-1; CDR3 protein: STRTGGTEAF
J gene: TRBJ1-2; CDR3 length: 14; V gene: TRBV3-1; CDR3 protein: ASSQEAGELAYGYT
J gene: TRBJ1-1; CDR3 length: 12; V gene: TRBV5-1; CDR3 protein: ASSLGQGSTEAF
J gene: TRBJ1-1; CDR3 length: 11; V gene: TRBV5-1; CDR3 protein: ASSIGQNTEAF